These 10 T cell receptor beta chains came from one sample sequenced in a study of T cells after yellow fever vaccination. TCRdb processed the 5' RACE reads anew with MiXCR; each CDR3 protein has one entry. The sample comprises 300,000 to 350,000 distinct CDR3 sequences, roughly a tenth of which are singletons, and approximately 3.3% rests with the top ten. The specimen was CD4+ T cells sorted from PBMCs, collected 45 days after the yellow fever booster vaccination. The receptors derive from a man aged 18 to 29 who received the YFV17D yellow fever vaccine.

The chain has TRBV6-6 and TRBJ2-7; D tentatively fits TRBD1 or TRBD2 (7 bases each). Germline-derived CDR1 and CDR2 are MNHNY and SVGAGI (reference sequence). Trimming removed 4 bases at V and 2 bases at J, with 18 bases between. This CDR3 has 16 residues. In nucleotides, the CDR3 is TGTGCCAGCAGTTGGGGGGGGACAGCTTTTCCCTACGAGCAGTACTTC. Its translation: CASSWGGTAFPYEQYF.

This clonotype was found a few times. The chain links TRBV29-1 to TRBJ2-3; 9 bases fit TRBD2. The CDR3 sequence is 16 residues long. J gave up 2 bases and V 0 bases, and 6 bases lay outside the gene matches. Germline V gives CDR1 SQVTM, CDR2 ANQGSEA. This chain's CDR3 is CSVEDRLAGSTDTQYF. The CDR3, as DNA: TGCAGCGTTGAAGATCGCCTAGCGGGGTCCACAGATACGCAGTATTTT.

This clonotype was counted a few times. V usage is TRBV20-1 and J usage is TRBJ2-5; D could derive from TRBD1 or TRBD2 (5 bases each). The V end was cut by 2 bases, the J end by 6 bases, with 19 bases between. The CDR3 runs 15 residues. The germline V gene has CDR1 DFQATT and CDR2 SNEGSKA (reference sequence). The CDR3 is CSARPPGPVMKTQYF. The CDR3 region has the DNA TGCAGTGCTAGACCACCGGGACCAGTCATGAAGACCCAGTACTTC.

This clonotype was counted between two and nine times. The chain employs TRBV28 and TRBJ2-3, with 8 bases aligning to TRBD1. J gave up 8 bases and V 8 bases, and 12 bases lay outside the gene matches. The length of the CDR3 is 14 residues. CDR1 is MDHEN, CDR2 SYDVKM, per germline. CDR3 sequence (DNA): TGTGCCAGCCTCCCGGGACAGGCTTTGGGTACGCAGTATTTT. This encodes CASLPGQALGTQYF.

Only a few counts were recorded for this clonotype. The CDR3: CATSSPGGSNIQYF. CDR3 DNA: TGTGCCACCAGCTCCCCAGGGGGATCGAACATTCAGTACTTC. This chain connects TRBV15 to TRBJ2-4, with 7 bases identical to TRBD1. This CDR3 is built from 14 residues. Germline V gene lookup returns CDR1 LNHNV and CDR2 YYDKDF (reference sequence). Trimming took 5 bases from V and 7 from J; bases not matched to a gene: 8.

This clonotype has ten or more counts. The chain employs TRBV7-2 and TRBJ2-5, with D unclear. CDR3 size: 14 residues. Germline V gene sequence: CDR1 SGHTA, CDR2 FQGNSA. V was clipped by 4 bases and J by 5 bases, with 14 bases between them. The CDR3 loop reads CASSSRRDGETQYF. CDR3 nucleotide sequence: TGTGCCAGCAGCTCACGTAGGGATGGGGAGACCCAGTACTTC.

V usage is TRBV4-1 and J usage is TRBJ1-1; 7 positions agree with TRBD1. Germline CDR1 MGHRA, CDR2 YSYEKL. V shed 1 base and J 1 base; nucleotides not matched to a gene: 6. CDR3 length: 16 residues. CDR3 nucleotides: TGCGCCAGCAGCCAAGGAGGGACAGTTCAGAACACTGAAGCTTTCTTT. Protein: CASSQGGTVQNTEAFF.

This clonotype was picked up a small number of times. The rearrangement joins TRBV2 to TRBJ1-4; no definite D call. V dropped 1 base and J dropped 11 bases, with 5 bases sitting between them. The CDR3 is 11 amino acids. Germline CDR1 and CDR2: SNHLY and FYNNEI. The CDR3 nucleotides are TGTGCCAGCAGTGAAGAGTGGAAACTGTTTTTT. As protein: CASSEEWKLFF. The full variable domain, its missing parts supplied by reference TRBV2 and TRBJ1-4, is EPEVTQTPSHQVTQMGQEVILRCVPISNHLYFYWYRQILGQKVEFLVSFYNNEISEKSEIFDDQFSVERPDGSNFTLKIRSTKLEDSAMYFCASSEEWKLFFGSGTQLSVL.

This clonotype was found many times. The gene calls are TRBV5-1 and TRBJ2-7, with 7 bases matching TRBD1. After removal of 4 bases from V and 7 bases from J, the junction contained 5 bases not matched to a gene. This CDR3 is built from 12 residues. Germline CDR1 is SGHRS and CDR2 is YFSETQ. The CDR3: CASSVDRAEQYF. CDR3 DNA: TGCGCCAGCAGCGTTGACAGGGCGGAGCAGTACTTC.

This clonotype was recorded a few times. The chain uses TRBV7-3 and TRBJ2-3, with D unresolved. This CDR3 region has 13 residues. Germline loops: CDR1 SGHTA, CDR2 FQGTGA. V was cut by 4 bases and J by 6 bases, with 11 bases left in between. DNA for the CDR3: TGTGCCAGCAGCTCGAACGTGGGCGATACGCAGTATTTT. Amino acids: CASSSNVGDTQYF.